This TCR beta chain was captured in a study of CXCR3-negative and CXCR3-positive naive CD8 T cells. TRB cDNA libraries were made by UMI-labeled 5' RACE. Reprocessing the 5' RACE reads, TCRdb reports a single entry for every CDR3 protein and omits DNA. The sample totals over 100,000 distinct CDR3 sequences; its top ten clones hold about 0.3%. General study points: Naive cells used TRBV-TRBJ genes in much the same way whether CXCR3-negative or CXCR3-positive; memory cells did not.

This CDR3 is 15 amino acids long. Germline values: CDR1 LGHNA, CDR2 YSLEER. Comments on this clonotype: The antigen remains unidentified.

The specimen was naive CXCR3- CD8+ T cells from blood. Subset described: CD45RO-CCR7+CD27+CD95- naive CD8+ T cells lacking CXCR3 (TNR3-). This TCR derives from a human donor in good health. Some clones in this sample may be carry-over from other donors' samples. The gene calls are TRBV4-3 and TRBJ2-7. The CDR3 protein is CASSQDRTEAYEQYF.